The clone carrying this T cell receptor beta chain was counted a single time. Primers: 60 V beta forward and 13 J beta reverse. The assay was immunoSEQ multiplex PCR, and TCRdb's table has in-frame clones only and misses some. The sample yields fewer than 85,000 clones, 80% to 90% seen once. This entry comes from a study of glioma-infiltrating T cells after dendritic cell vaccination. The source was blood, collected before dendritic cell vaccination. The source of this sequence is a human donor with glioblastoma.

In nucleotides, the CDR3 is TGTGCCAGCAGCCGGACAGGGGAGGGCTATGGCTACACCTTC. The encoded protein is CASSRTGEGYGYTF. The chain employs TRBV7-9 and TRBJ1-2; 9 bases map to TRBD1. Unmatched junction bases numbered 5, after V lost 5 bases and J lost 4 bases. Per germline, CDR1 SEHNR and CDR2 FQNEAQ (reference sequence). The CDR3 runs to 14 residues.